This TCR beta chain was identified in a study of T cell responses to AZD1222 COVID-19 vaccine. General observations from the study: Most donors were white British and more were female, and clonal diversity was possibly underestimated.

V was trimmed by 1 base and J by 4 bases, leaving 10 bases between them. The CDR3 is made up of 14 amino acids. Germline lookup yields CDR1 LGHDT and CDR2 YNNKEL (reference sequence). Only in-frame clones appear in the TCRdb table, and some are missing; sequencing was by immunoSEQ multiplex PCR. In the table there are around 200,000 clones, 94% of which are singletons. For this clone: What it recognizes is unknown.

V gene TRBV3-1 (or the pseudogene TRBV3-2) combines with J gene TRBJ1-1, with D hard to call. The source material was peripheral blood, sampled 28 days after the second AZD1222 dose. This sequence originates from an adult who received the AZD1222 COVID-19 vaccine. CDR3: CASSQALEGTEAFF. The CDR3 DNA sequence: TGTGCCAGCAGCCAAGCCCTGGAGGGCACTGAAGCTTTCTTT.